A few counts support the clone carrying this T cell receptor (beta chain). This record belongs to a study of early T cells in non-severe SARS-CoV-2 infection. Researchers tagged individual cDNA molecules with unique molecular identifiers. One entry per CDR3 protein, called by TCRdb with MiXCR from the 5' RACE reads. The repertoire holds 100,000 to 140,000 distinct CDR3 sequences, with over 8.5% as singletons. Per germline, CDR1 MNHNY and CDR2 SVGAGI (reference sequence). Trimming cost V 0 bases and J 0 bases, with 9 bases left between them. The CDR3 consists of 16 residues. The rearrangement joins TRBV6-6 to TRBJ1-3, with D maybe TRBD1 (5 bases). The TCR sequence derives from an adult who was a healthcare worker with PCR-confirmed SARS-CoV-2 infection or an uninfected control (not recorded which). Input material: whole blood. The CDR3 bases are TGTGCCAGCAGTTACTCCTGGGACCGCTCTGGAAACACCATATATTTT. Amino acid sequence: CASSYSWDRSGNTIYF.